This TCR beta chain appears in the sequencing data of a study of siplizumab effects on memory and regulatory T cells (dated by TCRdb to the late 2010s). With respect to the entire study: The effect of the anti-CD2 antibody siplizumab on alloreactive T-cell subsets was examined in allogeneic mixed lymphocyte reactions constructed from human PBMCs. Here is what the overall study found, with its caveats: About 80-97% of proliferating CD4+ or CD8+ clones could not be given a naive or memory phenotype. Compared with memory T cells, unstimulated naive T cells appeared more diverse, and naive cells seemed to make a substantial contribution to the alloresponse. Whether proliferating Tregs from siplizumab cultures actually had suppressive function was not functionally confirmed. In reactions with siplizumab, an average of about 69% of mappable alloreactive CD4+ clones were Treg-derived, compared with roughly 27% in control reactions. Siplizumab significantly lowered the cumulative frequency of alloreactive sequences that could be traced to unstimulated CD4+ memory T cells. Sequences below about 10^-5 frequency were poorly captured, so only a minor fraction of alloreactive clones could be mapped to unstimulated subsets.

In addition, sequencing in three donor pairs included unstimulated CD8+ effector memory subsets alongside CD4+ naive, CD8+ naive, CD8+ TEMRA and CD4+ memory subsets. Sorted unstimulated T cells and proliferating T cells recovered from mixed lymphocyte reactions were subjected to TCRbeta CDR3 sequencing. Fresh whole blood from approximately ten HLA-typed healthy donors was used to isolate PBMCs. The library was produced with the immunoSEQ multiplex PCR assay. Some 9.9 x 10^4 TCR templates per sample were assayed by the deep sequencing platform. Genomic DNA extracted from sorted T cells was used for TCRbeta CDR3 sequencing. On the study's bioinformatics: The R programming language was used for clonal analysis of TCRbeta CDR3 data. Alloreactive CD4+ and CD8+ clones were identified by comparing unstimulated samples to CFSE-low samples taken after the reaction. Regulatory or non-regulatory origin of alloreactive CD4+ clones was assigned by matching sequences to the sorted unstimulated Treg and non-Treg repertoires. The table comes from immuneACCESS by way of TCRdb, which keeps in-frame sequences with V and J called. Part of the clones is missing from these tables; in studies checked, under half for an unresolved V gene and the rest for unknown reasons. Clone size and the V and J calls come from that table; the DNA yielded D and trimming. The sample profile shows approximately 60,000 clones; roughly 85% of them were found once. The leading ten clones occupy 0.35% to 0.5% of the sample.

Including the terminal cysteine and phenylalanine, the CDR3 comprises 12 residues. Just the 36-base CDR3 DNA is kept, in frame starting at base 1. V loses 5 bases at its end and J loses 8 bases; junction bases beyond the gene matches: 3. The germline V gene (reference sequence) yields SGHAT for CDR1 and FQDESV for CDR2. Concerning this clone itself: It has no known antigen specificity. One base away there is no much larger clone; base qualities are not given.

The sample taken for sequencing was memory CD4+ T cells sorted from blood. The cell subset or site label, as the study defines it: unstimulated CD4+ memory T cells. The TCR comes from a human donor in good health. The chain uses TRBV11-1 and TRBJ1-1, with 9 middle bases fitting TRBD1. The sequenced DNA is TGTGCCAGCAGCCGGGACAGGGACGAAGCTTTCTTT. Translated, it gives CASSRDRDEAFF. Where the CDR3 stops, the reference TRBV11-1 and TRBJ1-1 genes take over; the full variable domain is EAEVAQSPRYKITEKSQAVAFWCDPISGHATLYWYRQILGQGPELLVQFQDESVVDDSQLPKDRFSAERLKGVDSTLKIQPAELGDSAMYLCASSRDRDEAFFGQGTRLTVV.